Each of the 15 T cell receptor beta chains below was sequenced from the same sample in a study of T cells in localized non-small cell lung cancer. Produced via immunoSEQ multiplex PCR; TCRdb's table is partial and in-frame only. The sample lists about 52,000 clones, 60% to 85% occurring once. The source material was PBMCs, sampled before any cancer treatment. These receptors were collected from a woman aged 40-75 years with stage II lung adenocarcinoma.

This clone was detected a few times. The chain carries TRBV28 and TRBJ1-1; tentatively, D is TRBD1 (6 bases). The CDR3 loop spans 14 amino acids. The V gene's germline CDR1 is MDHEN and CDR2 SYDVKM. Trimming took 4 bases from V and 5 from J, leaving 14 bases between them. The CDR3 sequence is CASSYGGLGTEAFF. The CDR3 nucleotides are TGTGCCAGCAGTTACGGGGGGCTGGGAACTGAAGCTTTCTTT.

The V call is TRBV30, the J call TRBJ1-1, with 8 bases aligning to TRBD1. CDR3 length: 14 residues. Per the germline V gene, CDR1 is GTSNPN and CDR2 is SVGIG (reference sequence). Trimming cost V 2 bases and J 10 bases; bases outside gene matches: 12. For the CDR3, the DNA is TGTGCCTGGAGTATTAAACAGGGGGAAGAGAGAGCTTTCTTT. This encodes CAWSIKQGEERAFF.

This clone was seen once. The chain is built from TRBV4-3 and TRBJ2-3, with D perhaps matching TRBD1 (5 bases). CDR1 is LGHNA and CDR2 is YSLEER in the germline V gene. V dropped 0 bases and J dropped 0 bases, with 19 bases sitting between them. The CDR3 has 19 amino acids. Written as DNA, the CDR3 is TGCGCCAGCAGCCAAGACCGCCCATCAAGCAAGGGGAGCACAGATACGCAGTATTTT. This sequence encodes CASSQDRPSSKGSTDTQYF.

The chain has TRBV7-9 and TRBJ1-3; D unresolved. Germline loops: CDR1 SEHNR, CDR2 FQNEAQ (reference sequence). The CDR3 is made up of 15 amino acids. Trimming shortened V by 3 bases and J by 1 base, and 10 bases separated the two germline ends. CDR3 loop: CASSFDGTSGNTIYF. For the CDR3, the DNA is TGTGCCAGCAGCTTCGATGGTACTTCTGGAAACACCATATATTTT.

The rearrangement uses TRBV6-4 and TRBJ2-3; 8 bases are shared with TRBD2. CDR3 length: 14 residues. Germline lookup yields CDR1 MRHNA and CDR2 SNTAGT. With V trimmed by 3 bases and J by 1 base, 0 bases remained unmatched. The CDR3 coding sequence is TGTGCCAGCAGTGAAGCGGGGGGCACAGATACGCAGTATTTT. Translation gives CASSEAGGTDTQYF.

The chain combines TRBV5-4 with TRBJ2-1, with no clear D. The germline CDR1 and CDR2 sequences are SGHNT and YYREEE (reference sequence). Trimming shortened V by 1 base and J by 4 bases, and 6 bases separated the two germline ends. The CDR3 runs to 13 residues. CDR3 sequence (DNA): TGTGCCAGCAGCTTGTGGGGATACAATGAGCAGTTCTTC. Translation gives CASSLWGYNEQFF. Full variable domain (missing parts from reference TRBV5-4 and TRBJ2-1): ETGVTQSPTHLIKTRGQQVTLRCSSQSGHNTVSWYQQALGQGPQFIFQYYREEENGRGNFPPRFSGLQFPNYSSELNVNALELDDSALYLCASSLWGYNEQFFGPGTRLTVL.

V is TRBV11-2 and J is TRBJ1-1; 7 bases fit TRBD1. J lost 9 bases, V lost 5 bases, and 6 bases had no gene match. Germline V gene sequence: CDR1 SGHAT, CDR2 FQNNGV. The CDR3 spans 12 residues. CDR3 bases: TGTGCCAGCAGCCCACGGGGACAGAAAGCTTTCTTT. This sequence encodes CASSPRGQKAFF.

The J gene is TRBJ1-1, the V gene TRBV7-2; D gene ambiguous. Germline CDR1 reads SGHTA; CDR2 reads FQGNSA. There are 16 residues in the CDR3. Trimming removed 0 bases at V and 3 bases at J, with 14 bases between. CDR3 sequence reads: CASSLAWGWRDTEAFF. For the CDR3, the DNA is TGTGCCAGCAGCTTAGCATGGGGTTGGAGGGACACTGAAGCTTTCTTT.

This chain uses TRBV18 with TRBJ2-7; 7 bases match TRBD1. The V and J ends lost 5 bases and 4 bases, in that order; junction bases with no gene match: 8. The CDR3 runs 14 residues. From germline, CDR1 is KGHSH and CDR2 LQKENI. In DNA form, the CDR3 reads TGTGCCAGCTCAATTGAGGGGGCGGATTACGAGCAGTACTTC. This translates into CASSIEGADYEQYF.

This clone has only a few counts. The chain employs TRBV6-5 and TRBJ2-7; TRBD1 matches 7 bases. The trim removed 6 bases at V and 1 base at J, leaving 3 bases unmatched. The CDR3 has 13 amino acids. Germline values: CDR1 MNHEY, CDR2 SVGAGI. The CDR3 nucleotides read TGTGCCAGCAGGACGACAGGGTCCTACGAGCAGTACTTC. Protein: CASRTTGSYEQYF.

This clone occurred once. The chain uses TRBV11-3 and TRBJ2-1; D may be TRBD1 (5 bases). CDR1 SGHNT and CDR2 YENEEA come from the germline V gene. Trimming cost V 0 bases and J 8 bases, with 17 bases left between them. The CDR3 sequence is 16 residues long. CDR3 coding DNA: TGTGCCAGCAGCTTAGATAGGGGCGAAACTACAGATGAGCAGTTCTTC. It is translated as CASSLDRGETTDEQFF.

CDR3 region: CASRWDRANEKLFF. In DNA, the CDR3 is TGTGCCAGTAGATGGGACAGGGCTAATGAAAAACTGTTTTTT. The chain links TRBV19 to TRBJ1-4; 9 bases line up with TRBD1. Germline assignment: CDR1 LNHDA and CDR2 SQIVND (reference sequence). V shed 6 bases and J 3 bases; nucleotides not matched to a gene: 2. This CDR3 spans 14 amino acids.

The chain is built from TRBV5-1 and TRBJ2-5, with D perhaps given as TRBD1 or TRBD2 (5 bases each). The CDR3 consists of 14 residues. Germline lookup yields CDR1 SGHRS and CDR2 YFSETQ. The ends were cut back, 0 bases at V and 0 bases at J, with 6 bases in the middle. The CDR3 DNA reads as TGCGCCAGCAGCTTGGTGGGGGACCAAGAGACCCAGTACTTC. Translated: CASSLVGDQETQYF.

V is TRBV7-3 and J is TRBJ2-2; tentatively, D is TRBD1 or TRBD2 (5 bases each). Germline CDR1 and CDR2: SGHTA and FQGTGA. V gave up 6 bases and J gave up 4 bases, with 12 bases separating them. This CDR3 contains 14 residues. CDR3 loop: CASRISGSTGELFF. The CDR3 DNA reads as TGTGCCAGCAGAATTTCAGGGAGCACCGGGGAGCTGTTTTTT.

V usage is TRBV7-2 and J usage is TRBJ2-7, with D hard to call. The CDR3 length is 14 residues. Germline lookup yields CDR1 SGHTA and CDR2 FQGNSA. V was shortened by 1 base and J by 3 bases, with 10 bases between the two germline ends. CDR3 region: CASSLVVTDYEQYF. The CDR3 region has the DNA TGTGCCAGCAGCTTAGTAGTCACCGACTACGAGCAGTACTTC.